The clone carrying this T cell receptor (beta chain) was counted ten times or more. The record originates from a study of molecular identifiers for immune sequencing clone quantification. One entry per CDR3 protein, called by TCRdb with MiXCR from the PCR reads. The table has about 63,000 distinct CDR3 sequences, about 19% seen once. The CDR3 contains 14 residues. Germline values: CDR1 MGHRA, CDR2 YSYEKL. The V and J ends lost 4 bases and 0 bases, in that order; junction bases with no gene match: 3. This sequence joins TRBV4-1 and TRBJ2-7, with 7 nucleotides matching TRBD2. The TCR comes from a human donor in good health. Some libraries in this study had Jurkat cell RNA spiked in. The sequenced sample consisted of naive CD8+ T cells from blood, with Jurkat cell RNA spiked in. Regarding subset: FACS-sorted CD8+CD4-CCR7+CD45RA+ naive T cells. CDR3 sequence reads: CASSPRLASYEQYF. The CDR3 nucleotides are TGCGCCAGCAGCCCTAGACTAGCCTCCTACGAGCAGTACTTC.